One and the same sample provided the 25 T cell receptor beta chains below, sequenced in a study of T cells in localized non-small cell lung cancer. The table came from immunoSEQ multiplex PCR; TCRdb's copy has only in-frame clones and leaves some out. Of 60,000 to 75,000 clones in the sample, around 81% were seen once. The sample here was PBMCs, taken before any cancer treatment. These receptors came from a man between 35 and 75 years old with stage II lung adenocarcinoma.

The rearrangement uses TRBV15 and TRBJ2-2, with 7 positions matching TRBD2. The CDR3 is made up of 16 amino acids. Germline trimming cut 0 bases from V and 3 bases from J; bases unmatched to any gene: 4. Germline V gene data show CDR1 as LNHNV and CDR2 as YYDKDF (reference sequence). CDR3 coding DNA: TGTGCCACCAGCAGAGAGTCGACTAGCTACACCGGGGAGCTGTTTTTT. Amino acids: CATSRESTSYTGELFF.

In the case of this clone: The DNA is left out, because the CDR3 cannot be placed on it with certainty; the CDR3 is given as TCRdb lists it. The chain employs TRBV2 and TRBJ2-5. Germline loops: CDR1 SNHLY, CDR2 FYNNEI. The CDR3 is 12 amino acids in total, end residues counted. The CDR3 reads CASILAKETQYF.

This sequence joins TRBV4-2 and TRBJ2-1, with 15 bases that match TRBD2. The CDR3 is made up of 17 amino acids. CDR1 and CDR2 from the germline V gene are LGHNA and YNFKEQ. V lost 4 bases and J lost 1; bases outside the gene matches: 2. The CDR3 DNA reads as TGTGCCAGCAGCCCGGGACTAGCGGGAGGATCCTACAATGAGCAGTTCTTC. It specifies CASSPGLAGGSYNEQFF.

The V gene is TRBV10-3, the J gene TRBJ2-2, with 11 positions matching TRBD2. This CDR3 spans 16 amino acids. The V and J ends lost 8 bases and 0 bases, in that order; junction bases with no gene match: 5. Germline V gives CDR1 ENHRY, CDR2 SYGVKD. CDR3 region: CAIHGTSGTNTGELFF. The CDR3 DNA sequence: TGTGCCATCCATGGGACTAGCGGAACGAACACCGGGGAGCTGTTTTTT.

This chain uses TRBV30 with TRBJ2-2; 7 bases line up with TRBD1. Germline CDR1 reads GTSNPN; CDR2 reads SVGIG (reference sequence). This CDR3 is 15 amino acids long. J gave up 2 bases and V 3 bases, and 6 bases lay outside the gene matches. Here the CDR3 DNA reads TGTGCCTGGAGAAAGACAGGGAGAAACACCGGGGAGCTGTTTTTT. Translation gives CAWRKTGRNTGELFF.

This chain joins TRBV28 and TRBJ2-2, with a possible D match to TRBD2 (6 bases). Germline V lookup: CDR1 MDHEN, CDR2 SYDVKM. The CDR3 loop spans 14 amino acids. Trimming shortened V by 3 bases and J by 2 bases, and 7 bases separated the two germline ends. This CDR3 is CASSLRGNTGELFF. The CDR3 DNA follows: TGTGCCAGCAGTTTGCGGGGCAACACCGGGGAGCTGTTTTTT.

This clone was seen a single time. CDR3 in DNA: TGTGCCAGCAGCTCTTCTAGCGGGAGCCAGCGGGAGCAGTACTTC. It is translated as CASSSSSGSQREQYF. The chain links TRBV7-9 to TRBJ2-7, with 10 bases fitting TRBD2. The germline V gene encodes CDR1 SEHNR and CDR2 FQNEAQ (reference sequence). V shed 4 bases and J 7 bases; nucleotides not matched to a gene: 10. The CDR3 totals 15 residues. Full variable domain (rest looked up from reference TRBV7-9 and TRBJ2-7): DTGVSQNPRHKITKRGQNVTFRCDPISEHNRLYWYRQTLGQGPEFLTYFQNEAQLEKSRLLSDRFSAERPKGSFSTLEIQRTEQGDSAMYLCASSSSSGSQREQYFGPGTRLTVT.

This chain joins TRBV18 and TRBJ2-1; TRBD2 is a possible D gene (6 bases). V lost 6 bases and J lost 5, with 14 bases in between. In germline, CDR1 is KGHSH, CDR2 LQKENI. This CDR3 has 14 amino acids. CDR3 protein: CASSPGTSNNEQFF. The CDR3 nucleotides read TGTGCCAGCTCCCCCGGGACTTCTAACAATGAGCAGTTCTTC.

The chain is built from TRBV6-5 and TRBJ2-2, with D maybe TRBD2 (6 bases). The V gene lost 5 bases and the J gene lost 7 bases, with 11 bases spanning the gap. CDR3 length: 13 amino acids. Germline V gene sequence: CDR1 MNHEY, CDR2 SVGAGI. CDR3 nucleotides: TGTGCCAGCAGTGGGGGGTTTCTCGGGGAGCTGTTTTTT. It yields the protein CASSGGFLGELFF.

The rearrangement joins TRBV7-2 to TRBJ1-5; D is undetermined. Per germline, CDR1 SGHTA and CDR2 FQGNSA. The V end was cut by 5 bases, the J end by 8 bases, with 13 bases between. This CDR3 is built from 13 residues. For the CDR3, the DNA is TGTGCCAGCAGCCGGATCCACCTAGAGCCCCAGCATTTT. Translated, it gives CASSRIHLEPQHF.

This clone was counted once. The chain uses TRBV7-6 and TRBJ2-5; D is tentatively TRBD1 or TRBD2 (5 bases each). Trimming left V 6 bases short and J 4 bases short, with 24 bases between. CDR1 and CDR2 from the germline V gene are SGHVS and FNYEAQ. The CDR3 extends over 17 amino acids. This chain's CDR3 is CASSRSISPGRRETQYF. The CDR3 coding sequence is TGTGCCAGCAGTCGATCGATCTCCCCGGGGCGCCGAGAGACCCAGTACTTC.

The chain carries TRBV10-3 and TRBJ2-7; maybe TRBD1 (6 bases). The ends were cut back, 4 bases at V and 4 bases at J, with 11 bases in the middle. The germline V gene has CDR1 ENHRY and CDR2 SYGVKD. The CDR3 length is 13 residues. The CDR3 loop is CAISAAGTYEQYF. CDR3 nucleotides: TGTGCCATCAGTGCAGCAGGGACATACGAGCAGTACTTC.

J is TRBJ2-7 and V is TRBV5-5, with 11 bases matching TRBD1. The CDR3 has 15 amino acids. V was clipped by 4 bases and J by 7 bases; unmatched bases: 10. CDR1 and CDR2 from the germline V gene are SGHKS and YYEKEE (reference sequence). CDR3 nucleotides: TGTGCCAGCAGCAATGCCGGGACAGGGGGAAAAGAGCAGTACTTC. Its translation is CASSNAGTGGKEQYF.

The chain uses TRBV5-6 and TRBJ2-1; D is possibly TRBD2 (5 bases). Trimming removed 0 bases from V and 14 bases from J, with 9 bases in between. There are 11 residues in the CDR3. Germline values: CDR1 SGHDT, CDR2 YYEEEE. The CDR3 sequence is CASSLGGSKFF. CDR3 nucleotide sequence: TGTGCCAGCAGCTTGGGAGGGAGTAAGTTCTTC.

The CDR3 region has the DNA TGTGCCAGCAGCTTAAGGGACAGGGATACGAGCACTGAAGCTTTCTTT. Protein product: CASSLRDRDTSTEAFF. The rearrangement uses TRBV7-9 and TRBJ1-1; TRBD1 aligns across 9 bases. After removal of 2 bases from V and 4 bases from J, the junction contained 8 bases not matched to a gene. The CDR3 sequence is 16 residues long. CDR1 and CDR2 from the germline V gene are SEHNR and FQNEAQ (reference sequence).

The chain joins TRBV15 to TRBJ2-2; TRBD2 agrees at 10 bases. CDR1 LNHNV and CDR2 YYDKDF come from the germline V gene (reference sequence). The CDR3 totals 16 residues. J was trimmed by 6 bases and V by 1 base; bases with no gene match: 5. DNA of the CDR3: TGTGCCACCAGCAGAGGGCTAGCGGGAGCAGCCGGGGAGCTGTTTTTT. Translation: CATSRGLAGAAGELFF.

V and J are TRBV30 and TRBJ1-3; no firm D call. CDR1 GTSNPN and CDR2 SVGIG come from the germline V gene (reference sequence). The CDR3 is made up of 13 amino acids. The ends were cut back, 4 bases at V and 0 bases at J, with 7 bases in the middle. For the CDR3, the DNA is TGTGCCTGGAATCGCCCCTCTGGAAACACCATATATTTT. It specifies CAWNRPSGNTIYF. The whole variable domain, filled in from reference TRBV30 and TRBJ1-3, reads SQTIHQWPATLVQPVGSPLSLECTVEGTSNPNLYWYRQAAGRGLQLLFYSVGIGQISSEVPQNLSASRPQDRQFILSSKKLLLSDSGFYLCAWNRPSGNTIYFGEGSWLTVV.

CDR3: CASKRDSLGGYTF. CDR3 bases: TGTGCCAGCAAGAGGGACAGCCTAGGAGGCTACACCTTC. The chain recombines TRBV28 with TRBJ1-2; 7 positions agree with TRBD1. Germline V lookup: CDR1 MDHEN, CDR2 SYDVKM. The CDR3 sequence is 13 residues long. V lost 7 bases and J lost 8; bases outside the gene matches: 10.

As DNA, the CDR3 is TGCGCCAGCAGCCAAGGCCAGGTAGTATCTTATGGCTACACCTTC. This translates into CASSQGQVVSYGYTF. The chain joins TRBV4-1 to TRBJ1-2, with unresolved D. The CDR3 is 15 amino acids. V shed 1 base and J shed 5 bases, with 14 bases lying between them. Germline V gives CDR1 MGHRA, CDR2 YSYEKL.

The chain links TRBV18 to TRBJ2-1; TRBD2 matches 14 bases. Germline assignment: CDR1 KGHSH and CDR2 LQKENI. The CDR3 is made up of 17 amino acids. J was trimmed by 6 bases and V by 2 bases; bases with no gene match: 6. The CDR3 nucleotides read TGTGCCAGCTCACCAAGACTAGCGGGAGGGGTAGGCAATGAGCAGTTCTTC. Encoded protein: CASSPRLAGGVGNEQFF.

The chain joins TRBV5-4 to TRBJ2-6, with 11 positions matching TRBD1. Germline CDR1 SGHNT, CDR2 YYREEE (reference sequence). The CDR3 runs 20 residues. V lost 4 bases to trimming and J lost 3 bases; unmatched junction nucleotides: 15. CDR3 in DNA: TGTGCCAGCAGCACACCCTACGGCGGACAGGGGGCAGGTGGGGCCAACGTCCTGACTTTC. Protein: CASSTPYGGQGAGGANVLTF.

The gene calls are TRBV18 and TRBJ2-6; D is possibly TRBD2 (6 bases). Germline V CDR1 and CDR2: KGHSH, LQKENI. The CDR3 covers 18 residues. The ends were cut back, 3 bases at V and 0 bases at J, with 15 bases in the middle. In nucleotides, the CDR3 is TGTGCCAGCTCACCTCCCCGGACTATTGTCTCTGGGGCCAACGTCCTGACTTTC. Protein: CASSPPRTIVSGANVLTF.

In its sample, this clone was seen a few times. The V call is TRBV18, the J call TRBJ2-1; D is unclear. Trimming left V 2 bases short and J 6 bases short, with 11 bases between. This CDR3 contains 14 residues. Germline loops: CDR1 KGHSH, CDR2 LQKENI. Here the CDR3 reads CASSPISPSNEQFF. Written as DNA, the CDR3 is TGTGCCAGCTCACCAATTTCGCCGAGCAATGAGCAGTTCTTC.

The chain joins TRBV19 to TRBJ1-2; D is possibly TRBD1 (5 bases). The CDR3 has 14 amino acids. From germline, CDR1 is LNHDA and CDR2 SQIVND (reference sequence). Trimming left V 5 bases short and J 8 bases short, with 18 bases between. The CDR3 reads CASSPRQGAGGYTF. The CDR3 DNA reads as TGTGCCAGTAGTCCCCGGCAAGGGGCGGGCGGCTACACCTTC.

CDR3 nucleotides: TGTGCCAGCAGTTACTCGAGGGGGTTGATTAACGAGCAGTACTTC. This translates into CASSYSRGLINEQYF. The J gene is TRBJ2-7, the V gene TRBV6-5; a weak D match, TRBD1 (6 bases). The CDR3 loop spans 15 amino acids. Germline-derived CDR1 and CDR2 are MNHEY and SVGAGI. The germline V and J ends were trimmed by 0 bases and 5 bases, with 14 bases remaining between them.